This T cell receptor beta chain was captured in a study of vaccination and CD4 T cells after COVID-19. Study as a whole: SARS-CoV-2 had been detected by nasal swab PCR in convalescent patients; nine were mild, one severe. Post-COVID samples were collected a median 101 days following diagnosis, spanning 35 to 161. Study-wide results and caveats: In convalescent patients, a median around 85% of reactive clones appeared only post-vaccination.

Trimming removed 7 bases from V and 0 bases from J, with 13 bases in between. Germline lookup yields CDR1 MNHNS and CDR2 SASEGT. This CDR3 is built from 15 residues. For this clonotype: Its antigen remains unknown.

One entry per CDR3 protein, called by TCRdb with MiXCR from the PCR reads. The table has about 15,000 distinct CDR3 sequences, roughly three fifths seen once. The sequencing used CD4+ T cells from blood, collected after SARS-CoV-2 vaccination. The sequence derives from a human donor who had recovered from COVID-19. The J gene is TRBJ2-1, the V gene TRBV6-1; weak D call: TRBD1 (5 bases). The CDR3 region has the DNA TGTGCCAGCACTCAAACAGGATCCTCCTACAATGAGCAGTTCTTC. This sequence encodes CASTQTGSSYNEQFF.